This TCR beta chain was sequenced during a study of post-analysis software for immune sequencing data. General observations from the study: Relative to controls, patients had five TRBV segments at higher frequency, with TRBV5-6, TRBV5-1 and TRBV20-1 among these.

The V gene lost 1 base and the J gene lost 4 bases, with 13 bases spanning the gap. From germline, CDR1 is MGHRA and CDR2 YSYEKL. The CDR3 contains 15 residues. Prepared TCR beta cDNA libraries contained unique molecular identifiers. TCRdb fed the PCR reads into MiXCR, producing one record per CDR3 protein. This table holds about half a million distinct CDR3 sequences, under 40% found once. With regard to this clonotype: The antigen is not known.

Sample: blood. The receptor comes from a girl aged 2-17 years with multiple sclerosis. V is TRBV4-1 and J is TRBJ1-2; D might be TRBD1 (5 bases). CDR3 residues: CASSQAEGLGYGYTF. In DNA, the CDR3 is TGCGCCAGCAGCCAAGCTGAGGGGCTGGGCTATGGCTACACCTTC.